Listed here are 11 T cell receptor beta chains from one sample, sequenced in a study of T cell repertoires in cytomegalovirus infection. TCRdb re-derived calls from the reads in MiXCR, one entry per CDR3 protein. Here the sample spans some 150,000 distinct CDR3 sequences, more than 25% being singletons. For these TCRs, the target antigens are not known. Sequences were derived from CD8+ T cells from cultured PBMCs, sampled from culture after CMV antigen stimulation. These TCRs come from a human donor in good health (CMV status not recorded). Some clones in this sample may be carry-over from other donors' samples.

This clonotype was picked up a small number of times. The V and J genes are TRBV6-2 or TRBV6-3 and TRBJ1-5; D not certain. Germline V gene lookup returns CDR1 MNHEY and CDR2 SVGEGT. Trimming left V 4 bases short and J 1 base short, with 17 bases between. The CDR3 has 17 amino acids. In DNA form, the CDR3 reads TGTGCCAGCAGTTCCCCACCCCCCGCGGTGAGCAATCAGCCCCAGCATTTT. This translates into CASSSPPPAVSNQPQHF.

The gene calls are TRBV5-4 and TRBJ2-1; 9 nucleotides line up with TRBD2. Germline V gives CDR1 SGHNT, CDR2 YYREEE (reference sequence). Unmatched junction bases numbered 6, after V lost 2 bases and J lost 9 bases. The length of the CDR3 is 14 residues. The CDR3, as DNA: TGTGCCAGCAGCTTTGCGGGGGGGCCTGGTGAGCAGTTCTTC. Translating it yields CASSFAGGPGEQFF. Variable domain in full (rest from reference TRBV5-4 and TRBJ2-1): ETGVTQSPTHLIKTRGQQVTLRCSSQSGHNTVSWYQQALGQGPQFIFQYYREEENGRGNFPPRFSGLQFPNYSSELNVNALELDDSALYLCASSFAGGPGEQFFGPGTRLTVL.

In this sample, this clonotype turned up a few times. The chain couples TRBV19 to TRBJ2-7; 8 positions agree with TRBD2. The CDR3 loop spans 17 amino acids. Unmatched junction bases numbered 11, after V lost 4 bases and J lost 0 bases. Germline lookup yields CDR1 LNHDA and CDR2 SQIVND (reference sequence). The DNA for the CDR3 is TGTGCCAGTAGTAGCCTCCTCGGGACTAGGAGCTCCTACGAGCAGTACTTC. Protein product: CASSSLLGTRSSYEQYF.

This clonotype has at least ten counts. V gene TRBV4-1 combines with J gene TRBJ1-5; D is ambiguous. Trimming took 4 bases from V and 3 from J, leaving 7 bases between them. The length of the CDR3 is 13 residues. The germline V gene has CDR1 MGHRA and CDR2 YSYEKL. This CDR3 reads CASSLGLNQPQHF. CDR3 nucleotide sequence: TGCGCCAGCAGCCTCGGACTCAATCAGCCCCAGCATTTT.

This clonotype was seen ten or more times. The chain is built from TRBV6-5 and TRBJ2-1; D is uncertain. V shed 0 bases and J shed 10 bases, with 19 bases lying between them. Germline CDR1 MNHEY, CDR2 SVGAGI. This CDR3 spans 16 amino acids. For the CDR3, the DNA is TGTGCCAGCAGTTACTCGAGGCGACTGGGAACTGGCGAGCAGTTCTTC. Its translation is CASSYSRRLGTGEQFF.

This clonotype was observed at least ten times. The V and J genes are TRBV7-6 and TRBJ2-5, with D unresolved. Germline values: CDR1 SGHVS, CDR2 FNYEAQ. This CDR3 is 14 amino acids long. Trimming pared 2 bases from V and 1 base from J, leaving 8 bases between. The CDR3 nucleotides read TGTGCCAGCAGCTTATCGGGCGGCCAAGAGACCCAGTACTTC. Translated, it gives CASSLSGGQETQYF.

The rearrangement joins TRBV29-1 to TRBJ1-1; D remains unclear. Trimming took off 3 bases at V and 10 bases at J, with 12 bases between the two ends. The CDR3 is made up of 11 amino acids. From germline, CDR1 is SQVTM and CDR2 ANQGSEA. The CDR3 sequence is CSVDMEGPAFF. The CDR3 DNA is TGCAGCGTTGATATGGAGGGTCCAGCTTTCTTT. Variable domain in full (rest from reference TRBV29-1 and TRBJ1-1): SAVISQKPSRDICQRGTSLTIQCQVDSQVTMMFWYRQQPGQSLTLIATANQGSEATYESGFVIDKFPISRPNLTFSTLTVSNMSPEDSSIYLCSVDMEGPAFFGQGTRLTVV.

The chain is built from TRBV27 and TRBJ2-1, with TRBD2 matching 7 bases. V was pared by 0 bases and J by 0 bases, with 5 bases of the junction left unmatched. The CDR3 covers 17 residues. Per germline, CDR1 MNHEY and CDR2 SMNVEV (reference sequence). CDR3 residues: CASSLSWGGSSYNEQFF. The CDR3 coding sequence is TGTGCCAGCAGTTTATCGTGGGGGGGGAGCTCCTACAATGAGCAGTTCTTC.

The genes are TRBV6-1 and TRBJ1-2; D is perhaps TRBD1 (5 bases). Per germline, CDR1 MNHNS and CDR2 SASEGT. The CDR3 spans 12 residues. V gave up 4 bases and J gave up 7 bases, with 10 bases separating them. CDR3 nucleotides: TGTGCCAGCAGTGTCGGGACTGCTGGCTACACCTTC. Protein sequence: CASSVGTAGYTF.

The J gene is TRBJ2-7, the V gene TRBV5-4; D perhaps matches TRBD2 (7 bases). The CDR3 extends over 14 amino acids. The germline gives CDR1 SGHNT, CDR2 YYREEE (reference sequence). The V and J ends lost 4 bases and 3 bases respectively, with 14 bases between them. CDR3 amino acids: CASSVGGGHYEQYF. In nucleotides, the CDR3 is TGTGCCAGCAGCGTGGGAGGGGGGCACTACGAGCAGTACTTC. The full variable domain, rest sourced from reference TRBV5-4 and TRBJ2-7, is ETGVTQSPTHLIKTRGQQVTLRCSSQSGHNTVSWYQQALGQGPQFIFQYYREEENGRGNFPPRFSGLQFPNYSSELNVNALELDDSALYLCASSVGGGHYEQYFGPGTRLTVT.

This clonotype was counted a few times. The gene calls are TRBV6-1 and TRBJ2-3; 10 positions agree with TRBD2. The CDR3 sequence is 15 residues long. CDR1 and CDR2 (germline): MNHNS, SASEGT. Losses at the gene ends were 7 bases for V and 6 bases for J; bases not matched to a gene: 10. Written as DNA, the CDR3 is TGTGCCAGCATGAGGGAGCGGGGGGGCCTGGATACGCAGTATTTT. Residues: CASMRERGGLDTQYF.